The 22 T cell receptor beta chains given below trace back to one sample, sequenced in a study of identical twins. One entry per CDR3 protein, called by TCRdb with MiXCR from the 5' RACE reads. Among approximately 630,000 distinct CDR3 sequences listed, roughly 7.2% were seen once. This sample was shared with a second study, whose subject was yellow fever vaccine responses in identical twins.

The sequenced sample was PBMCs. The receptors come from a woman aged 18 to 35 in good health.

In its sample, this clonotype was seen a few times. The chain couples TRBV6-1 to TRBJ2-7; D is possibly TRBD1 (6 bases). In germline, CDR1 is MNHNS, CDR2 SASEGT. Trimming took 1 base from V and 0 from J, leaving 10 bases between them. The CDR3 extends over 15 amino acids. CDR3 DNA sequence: TGTGCCAGCAGTGAAGGACAGGACAGCTCCTACGAGCAGTACGTC. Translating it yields CASSEGQDSSYEQYV.

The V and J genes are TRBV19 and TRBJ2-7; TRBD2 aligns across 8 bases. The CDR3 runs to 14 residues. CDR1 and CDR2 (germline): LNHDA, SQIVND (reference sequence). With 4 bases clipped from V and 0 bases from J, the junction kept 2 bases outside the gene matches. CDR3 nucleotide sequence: TGTGCCAGTAGTAGCGGGAGGAGCTCCTACGAGCAGTACTTC. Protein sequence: CASSSGRSSYEQYF.

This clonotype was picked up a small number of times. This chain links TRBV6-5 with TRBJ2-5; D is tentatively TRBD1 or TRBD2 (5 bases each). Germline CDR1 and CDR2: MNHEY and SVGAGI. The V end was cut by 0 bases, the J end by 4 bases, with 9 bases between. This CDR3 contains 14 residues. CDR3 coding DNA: TGTGCCAGCAGTTACTCTCAGGGAGCAGAGACCCAGTACTTC. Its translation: CASSYSQGAETQYF.

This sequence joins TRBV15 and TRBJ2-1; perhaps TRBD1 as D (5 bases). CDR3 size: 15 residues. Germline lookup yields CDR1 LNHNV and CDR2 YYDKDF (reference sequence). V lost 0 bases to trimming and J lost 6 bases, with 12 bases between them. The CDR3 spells CATSRDGHLGNEQFF. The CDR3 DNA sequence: TGTGCCACCAGCAGAGATGGACATCTGGGCAATGAGCAGTTCTTC.

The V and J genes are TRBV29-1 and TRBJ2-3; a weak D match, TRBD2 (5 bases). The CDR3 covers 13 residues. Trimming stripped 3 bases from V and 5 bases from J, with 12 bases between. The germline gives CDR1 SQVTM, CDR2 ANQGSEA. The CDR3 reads CSVERARKDTQYF. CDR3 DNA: TGCAGCGTTGAGCGGGCTCGGAAAGATACGCAGTATTTT.

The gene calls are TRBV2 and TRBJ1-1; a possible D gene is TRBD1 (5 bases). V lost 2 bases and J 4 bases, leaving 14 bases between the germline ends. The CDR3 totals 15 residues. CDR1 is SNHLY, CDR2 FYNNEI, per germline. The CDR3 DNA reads TGTGCCAGCAGTGAATCTTCATCAGGGTCCACTGAAGCTTTCTTT. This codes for CASSESSSGSTEAFF. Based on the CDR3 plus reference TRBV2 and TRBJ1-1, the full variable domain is EPEVTQTPSHQVTQMGQEVILRCVPISNHLYFYWYRQILGQKVEFLVSFYNNEISEKSEIFDDQFSVERPDGSNFTLKIRSTKLEDSAMYFCASSESSSGSTEAFFGQGTRLTVV.

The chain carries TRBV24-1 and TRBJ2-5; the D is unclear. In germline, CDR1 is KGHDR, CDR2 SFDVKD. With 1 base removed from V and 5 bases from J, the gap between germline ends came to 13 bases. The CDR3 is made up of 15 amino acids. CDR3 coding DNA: TGTGCCACCAGTGATTTATCCCCCGTCGGGGAGACCCAGTACTTC. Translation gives CATSDLSPVGETQYF.

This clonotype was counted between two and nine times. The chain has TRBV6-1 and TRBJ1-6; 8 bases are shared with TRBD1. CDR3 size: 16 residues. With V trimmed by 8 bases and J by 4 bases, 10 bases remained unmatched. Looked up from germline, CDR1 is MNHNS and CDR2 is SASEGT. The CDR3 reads CASSQDRVQYNSPLHF. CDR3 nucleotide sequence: TGTGCCAGCTCCCAGGACAGGGTCCAGTATAATTCACCCCTCCACTTT.

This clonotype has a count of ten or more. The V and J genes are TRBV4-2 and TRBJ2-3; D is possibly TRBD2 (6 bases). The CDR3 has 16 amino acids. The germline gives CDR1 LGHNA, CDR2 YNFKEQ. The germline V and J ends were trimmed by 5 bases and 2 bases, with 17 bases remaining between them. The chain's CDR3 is CASSTPLARATDTQYF. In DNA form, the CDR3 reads TGTGCCAGCAGCACGCCCCTAGCGCGGGCCACAGATACGCAGTATTTT.

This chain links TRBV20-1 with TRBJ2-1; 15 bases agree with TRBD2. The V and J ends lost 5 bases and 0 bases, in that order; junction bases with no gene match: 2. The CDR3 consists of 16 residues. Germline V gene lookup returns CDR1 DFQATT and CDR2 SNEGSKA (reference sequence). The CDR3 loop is CSAWTSGGASYNEQFF. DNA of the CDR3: TGCAGTGCTTGGACTAGCGGGGGGGCCTCCTACAATGAGCAGTTCTTC.

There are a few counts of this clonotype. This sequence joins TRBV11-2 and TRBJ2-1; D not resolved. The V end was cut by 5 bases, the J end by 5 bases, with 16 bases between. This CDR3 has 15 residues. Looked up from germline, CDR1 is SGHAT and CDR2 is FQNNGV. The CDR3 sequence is CASSLRRLQDNEQFF. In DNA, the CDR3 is TGTGCCAGCAGCCTGAGGCGCCTTCAAGACAATGAGCAGTTCTTC.

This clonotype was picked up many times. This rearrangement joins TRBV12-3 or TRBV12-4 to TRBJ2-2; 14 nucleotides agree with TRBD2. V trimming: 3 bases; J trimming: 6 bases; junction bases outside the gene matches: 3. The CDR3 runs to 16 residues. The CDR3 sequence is CASSFGTSGRSGELFF. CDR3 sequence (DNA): TGTGCCAGCAGTTTCGGGACTAGCGGGAGATCCGGGGAGCTGTTTTTT.

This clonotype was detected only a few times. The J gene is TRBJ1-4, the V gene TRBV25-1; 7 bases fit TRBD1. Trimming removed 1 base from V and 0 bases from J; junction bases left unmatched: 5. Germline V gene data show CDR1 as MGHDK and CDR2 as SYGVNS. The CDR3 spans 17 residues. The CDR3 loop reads CASSESTGAATNEKLFF. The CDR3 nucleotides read TGTGCCAGCAGTGAATCTACAGGGGCCGCAACTAATGAAAAACTGTTTTTT. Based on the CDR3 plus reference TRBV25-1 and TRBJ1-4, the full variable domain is EADIYQTPRYLVIGTGKKITLECSQTMGHDKMYWYQQDPGMELHLIHYSYGVNSTEKGDLSSESTVSRIRTEHFPLTLESARPSHTSQYLCASSESTGAATNEKLFFGSGTQLSVL.

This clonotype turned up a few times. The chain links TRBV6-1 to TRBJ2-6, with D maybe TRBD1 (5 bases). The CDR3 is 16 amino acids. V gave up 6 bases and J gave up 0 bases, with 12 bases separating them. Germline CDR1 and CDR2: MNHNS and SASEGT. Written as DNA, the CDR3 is TGTGCCAGCAGCCCAGGGTTGGGCTCTGGGGCCAACGTCCTGACTTTC. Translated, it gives CASSPGLGSGANVLTF.

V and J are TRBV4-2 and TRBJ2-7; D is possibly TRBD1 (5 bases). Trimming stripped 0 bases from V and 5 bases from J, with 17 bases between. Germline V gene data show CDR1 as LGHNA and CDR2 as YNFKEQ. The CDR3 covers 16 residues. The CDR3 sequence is CASSQERQGPRDEQYF. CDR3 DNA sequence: TGTGCCAGCAGCCAAGAGAGGCAGGGCCCCCGGGACGAGCAGTACTTC.

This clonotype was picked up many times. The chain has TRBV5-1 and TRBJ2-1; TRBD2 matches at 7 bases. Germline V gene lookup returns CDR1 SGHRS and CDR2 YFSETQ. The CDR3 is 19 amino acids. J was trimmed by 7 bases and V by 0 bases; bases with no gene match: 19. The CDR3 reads CASSLGESFYGGSGNEQFF. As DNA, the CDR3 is TGCGCCAGCAGCTTGGGGGAATCATTTTATGGCGGGAGTGGGAATGAGCAGTTCTTC.

The CDR3 reads CASSLGQGTREQYF. The CDR3 DNA is TGCGCCAGCAGCCTGGGACAGGGGACTCGTGAGCAGTACTTC. V is TRBV4-1 and J is TRBJ2-7; 10 bases fit TRBD1. This CDR3 has 14 residues. After removal of 4 bases from V and 7 bases from J, the junction contained 7 bases not matched to a gene. CDR1 MGHRA and CDR2 YSYEKL come from the germline V gene.

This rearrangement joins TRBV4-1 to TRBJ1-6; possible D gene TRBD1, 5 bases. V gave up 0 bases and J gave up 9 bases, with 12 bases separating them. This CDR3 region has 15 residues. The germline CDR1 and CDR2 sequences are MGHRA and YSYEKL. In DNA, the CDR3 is TGCGCCAGCAGCCAAGATCGGGGAGGGACTTCACCCCTCCACTTT. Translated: CASSQDRGGTSPLHF.

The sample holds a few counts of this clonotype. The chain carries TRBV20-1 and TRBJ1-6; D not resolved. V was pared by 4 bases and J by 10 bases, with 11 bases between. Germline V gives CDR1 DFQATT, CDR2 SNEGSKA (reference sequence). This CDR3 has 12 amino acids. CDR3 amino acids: CSAKASGSPLHF. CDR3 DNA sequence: TGCAGTGCTAAGGCCAGCGGCTCACCCCTCCACTTT.

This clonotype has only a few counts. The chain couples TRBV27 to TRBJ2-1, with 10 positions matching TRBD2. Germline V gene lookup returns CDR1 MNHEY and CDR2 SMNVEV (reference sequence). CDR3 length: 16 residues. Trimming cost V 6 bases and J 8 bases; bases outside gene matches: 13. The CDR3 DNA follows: TGTGCCAGCAGCAACAAAATTGCTAGCGGGAGTCATGAGCAGTTCTTC. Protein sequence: CASSNKIASGSHEQFF.

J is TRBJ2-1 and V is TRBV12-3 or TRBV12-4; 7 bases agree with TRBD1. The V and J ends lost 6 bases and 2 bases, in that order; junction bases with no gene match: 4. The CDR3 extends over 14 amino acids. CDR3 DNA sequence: TGTGCCAGCAGCTCTACAGGGGCCTACAATGAGCAGTTCTTC. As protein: CASSSTGAYNEQFF.

The CDR3 DNA reads TGTGCCAGCAGCCCAGACGGTGAGCAGTACGTC. Residues: CASSPDGEQYV. The rearrangement joins TRBV7-8 to TRBJ2-7; no clear D. Germline V gene sequence: CDR1 SGHVS, CDR2 FQNEAQ. V lost 5 bases, J lost 7 bases, and 9 bases lay in between. The CDR3 is 11 residues long.